This is a list of T cell receptor beta chains from one sample in a study of T cell responses to AZD1222 COVID-19 vaccine. The data were produced by immunoSEQ multiplex PCR, yet TCRdb's version contains in-frame clones alone and is incomplete. The sample consists of tens of thousands of clones, 75% to 90% of them appearing once. The sequencing here drew on peripheral blood, taken 28 days after the second AZD1222 dose. The receptors shown here come from an adult who received the AZD1222 COVID-19 vaccine. CDR3s include the opening cysteine and the closing phenylalanine or tryptophan.

J gene: TRBJ2-7
V gene: TRBV7-6
CDR3 protein: CASSLFAGAGSYEQYF

J gene: TRBJ1-1
V gene: TRBV6-5
CDR3 protein: CASRWGATEAFF

J gene: TRBJ2-1
V gene: TRBV24-1
CDR3 protein: CATSDPQGNYNEQFF

J gene: TRBJ2-7
V gene: TRBV18
CDR3 protein: CASSLGSGGRSSYEQYF

J gene: TRBJ1-2
V gene: TRBV7-2
CDR3 protein: CASSLEYGYTF

J gene: TRBJ1-3
V gene: TRBV27
CDR3 protein: CASKGAASGNTIYF

J gene: TRBJ2-7
V gene: TRBV9
CDR3 protein: CASSVGPRQDEQYF

J gene: TRBJ2-1
V gene: TRBV4-2
CDR3 protein: CASSQAIPRYNEQFF

J gene: TRBJ2-6
V gene: TRBV5-6
CDR3 protein: CASAGGSGANVLTF

J gene: TRBJ2-7
V gene: TRBV6-1
CDR3 protein: CVSSEDSGYEQYF

J gene: TRBJ1-5
V gene: TRBV6-5
CDR3 protein: CAAGRDGTHQPQHF

J gene: TRBJ2-3
V gene: TRBV19
CDR3 protein: CASASQVGQDTQYF

J gene: TRBJ1-1
V gene: TRBV19
CDR3 protein: CASSVLRGAEAFF

J gene: TRBJ1-2
V gene: TRBV7-3
CDR3 protein: CASSVTGTANYGYTF

J gene: TRBJ1-5
V gene: TRBV4-2
CDR3 protein: CASSQEERQGKPQHF

J gene: TRBJ1-2
V gene: TRBV18
CDR3 protein: CASSPLDGYTF

J gene: TRBJ2-7
V gene: TRBV3-1/TRBV3-2
CDR3 protein: CASIRTGTGDLGYEQYF

J gene: TRBJ2-5
V gene: TRBV30
CDR3 protein: CAWSARSLLAQYF

J gene: TRBJ1-1
V gene: TRBV6-6
CDR3 protein: CASSYTPPGGQGSGDTEAFF

J gene: TRBJ2-3
V gene: TRBV24-1
CDR3 protein: CATSDLAPADTQYF

J gene: TRBJ1-5
V gene: TRBV19
CDR3 protein: CASSRSGGLNQPQHF

J gene: TRBJ2-1
V gene: TRBV9
CDR3 protein: CASSHKSQGAPEQFF